These T cell receptor beta chains were read from a single sample in a study of spatial heterogeneity in lung cancer. TCRdb processed the 5' RACE reads anew with MiXCR; each CDR3 protein has one entry. The sample carries some 120,000 distinct CDR3 sequences, less than 15% recorded once. This material consisted of PBMCs, taken at follow-up. The receptors were sampled from a male donor with early-stage non-small cell lung cancer. Each CDR3 is given with its conserved first and last residue. D genes are given only for firm matches. Not every row has a clone size; where given, it reads once, few, many or a size class.

v_call	d_call	clone_size	j_call	cdr3_nt	cdr3_aa
TRBV5-5	-	-	TRBJ2-5	TGTGCCAGCAGCTTGGTCCCCACCGGGGAGACCCAGTACTTC	CASSLVPTGETQYF
TRBV7-7	-	many	TRBJ2-2	TGTGCTAGCGGCCCCCTCTCCTACGGCGGGGAGCTGTTTTTT	CASGPLSYGGELFF
TRBV6-4	-	few	TRBJ2-1	TGTGCCAGCAGCGCCGGGACATTCAATGAGCAGTTCTTC	CASSAGTFNEQFF
TRBV5-1	TRBD2	few	TRBJ2-1	TGCGCCAGCAGCTTGGCTAGCGGGGGGCCCGGTGAGCAGTTCTTC	CASSLASGGPGEQFF
TRBV29-1	-	few	TRBJ1-3	TGCAGCGCCCGGGAGGACTCTGGAAACACCATATATTTT	CSAREDSGNTIYF
TRBV4-3	TRBD2	few	TRBJ2-2	TGCGCCAGCAGCCAAGATCGGACTAGTCCATTTGGGGAGCTGTTTTTT	CASSQDRTSPFGELFF
TRBV7-2	-	many	TRBJ1-6	TGTGCCAGCAGCTTAGATCGGGGTTTCGGTAATTCACCCCTCCACTTT	CASSLDRGFGNSPLHF
TRBV5-5	-	-	TRBJ2-7	TGTGCCAGCAGCTTGGAACTGTCAAGCTCCTACGAGCAGTACTTC	CASSLELSSSYEQYF
TRBV4-3	-	medium-sized	TRBJ2-1	TGCGCCAGCAGCCAAGATTGGGGGGAAGGCGCGCCCTTTGAGCAGTTCTTC	CASSQDWGEGAPFEQFF
TRBV20-1	-	-	TRBJ2-5	TGCAGTGCCCAAGCCGGGACAAGGGGAGAGACCCAGTACTTC	CSAQAGTRGETQYF
TRBV12-3/TRBV12-4	TRBD1	-	TRBJ2-2	TGTGCCAGCAGTATTACCGGGACAGGGACCGGGGAGCTGTTTTTT	CASSITGTGTGELFF
TRBV2	-	-	TRBJ2-7	TGTGCCAGCAGTGATACCACAGGGGGAGGGGCTGACGAGCAGTACTTC	CASSDTTGGGADEQYF
TRBV12-3/TRBV12-4	-	-	TRBJ1-1	TGTGCCAGCAGGAAATTGAACACTGAAGCTTTCTTT	CASRKLNTEAFF
TRBV7-9	TRBD2	-	TRBJ2-1	TGTGCCAGCAGCGCTTTCCTGGGACTAGCGGGGGGTTCCTACAATGAGCAGTTCTTC	CASSAFLGLAGGSYNEQFF
TRBV9	-	-	TRBJ2-7	TGTGCCAGCAATCACGGCAGGGGCGACGAGCAGTACTTC	CASNHGRGDEQYF
TRBV10-3	-	many	TRBJ1-1	TGTGCCATCAGTGAGTCAGCTCGGACTGAAGCTTTCTTT	CAISESARTEAFF
TRBV9	-	few	TRBJ1-2	TGTGCCAGCAGCGTAGAGCCAGGGGCCCTAGAAGGCTACACCTTC	CASSVEPGALEGYTF
TRBV7-9	-	many	TRBJ1-1	TGTGCCAGCAGCTTCCTTCCCAGGGGCACTGAAGCTTTCTTT	CASSFLPRGTEAFF
TRBV15	TRBD1	-	TRBJ2-7	TGTGCCACCAGCAGTGACAGGGGGCCCTACGAGCAGTACTTC	CATSSDRGPYEQYF
TRBV7-2	-	-	TRBJ2-3	TGTGCCAGCAGCTCGACTGCCGGAGCGAGCACAGATACGCAGTATTTT	CASSSTAGASTDTQYF
TRBV28	-	-	TRBJ1-4	TGTGCCAGCACCTCGCCCCGGGCCGATGAAAAACTGTTTTTT	CASTSPRADEKLFF
TRBV27	TRBD1	many	TRBJ1-1	TGTGCCAGCAGTCCACCAGGACAGGCTGAAGCTTTCTTT	CASSPPGQAEAFF
TRBV5-1	-	many	TRBJ1-2	TGCGCCAGCAGCGCAGTCGACGGCTATGGCTACACCTTC	CASSAVDGYGYTF
TRBV6-2/TRBV6-3	-	many	TRBJ2-7	TGTGCCAGCAGTTTCCCGACCGTTCGTCGCTTC	CASSFPTVRRF
TRBV10-3	-	few	TRBJ2-7	TGTGCCATCAGGGACAGCTACGAGCAGTACTTC	CAIRDSYEQYF
TRBV27	TRBD1	few	TRBJ2-7	TGTGCCAGCAAGCTACAGGGGGCCTCCTACGAGCAGTACTTC	CASKLQGASYEQYF
TRBV5-4	-	-	TRBJ2-6	TGTGCCAGCAGCAAGCAGGGTACCGGGGCCAACGTCCTGACTTTC	CASSKQGTGANVLTF
TRBV5-1	-	-	TRBJ2-4	TGCGCCAGCAGCTTGACCCTAGCCAAAAACATTCAGTACTTC	CASSLTLAKNIQYF
TRBV6-5	-	-	TRBJ2-1	TGTGCCAGCAGTTACTCGGCGGGGGCTAGCTCCTACAATGAGCAGTTCTTC	CASSYSAGASSYNEQFF
TRBV28	TRBD1	few	TRBJ2-7	TGTGCCAGCAGTTCCGGGACAGGGGGAGTCTACGAGCAGTACTTC	CASSSGTGGVYEQYF
TRBV12-3/TRBV12-4	TRBD1	-	TRBJ1-1	TGTGCCAGCAGTCCCGGGACAGGGTACACTGAAGCTTTCTTT	CASSPGTGYTEAFF
TRBV7-3	-	few	TRBJ1-1	TGTGCCAGCAGCCCGAGCCCCCGTATGAACACTGAAGCTTTCTTT	CASSPSPRMNTEAFF
TRBV11-2	-	-	TRBJ2-7	TGTGCCAGCGGGGTGGGGAGCTCCTACGAGCAGTACTTC	CASGVGSSYEQYF
TRBV29-1	-	many	TRBJ2-3	TGCAGCGTTGGGCTAGCACCAGATACGCAGTATTTT	CSVGLAPDTQYF
TRBV7-2	-	few	TRBJ2-1	TGTGCCAGCAGCCCAGGGGGGACACAGAGCTCCTACAATGAGCAGTTCTTC	CASSPGGTQSSYNEQFF
TRBV10-3	TRBD1	many	TRBJ2-3	TGTGCCATCAGGTCGGGACAGGCGGCAGATACGCAGTATTTT	CAIRSGQAADTQYF
TRBV2	-	-	TRBJ1-1	TGTGCCAGCAGTCCTAATATGAACACTGAAGCTTTCTTT	CASSPNMNTEAFF